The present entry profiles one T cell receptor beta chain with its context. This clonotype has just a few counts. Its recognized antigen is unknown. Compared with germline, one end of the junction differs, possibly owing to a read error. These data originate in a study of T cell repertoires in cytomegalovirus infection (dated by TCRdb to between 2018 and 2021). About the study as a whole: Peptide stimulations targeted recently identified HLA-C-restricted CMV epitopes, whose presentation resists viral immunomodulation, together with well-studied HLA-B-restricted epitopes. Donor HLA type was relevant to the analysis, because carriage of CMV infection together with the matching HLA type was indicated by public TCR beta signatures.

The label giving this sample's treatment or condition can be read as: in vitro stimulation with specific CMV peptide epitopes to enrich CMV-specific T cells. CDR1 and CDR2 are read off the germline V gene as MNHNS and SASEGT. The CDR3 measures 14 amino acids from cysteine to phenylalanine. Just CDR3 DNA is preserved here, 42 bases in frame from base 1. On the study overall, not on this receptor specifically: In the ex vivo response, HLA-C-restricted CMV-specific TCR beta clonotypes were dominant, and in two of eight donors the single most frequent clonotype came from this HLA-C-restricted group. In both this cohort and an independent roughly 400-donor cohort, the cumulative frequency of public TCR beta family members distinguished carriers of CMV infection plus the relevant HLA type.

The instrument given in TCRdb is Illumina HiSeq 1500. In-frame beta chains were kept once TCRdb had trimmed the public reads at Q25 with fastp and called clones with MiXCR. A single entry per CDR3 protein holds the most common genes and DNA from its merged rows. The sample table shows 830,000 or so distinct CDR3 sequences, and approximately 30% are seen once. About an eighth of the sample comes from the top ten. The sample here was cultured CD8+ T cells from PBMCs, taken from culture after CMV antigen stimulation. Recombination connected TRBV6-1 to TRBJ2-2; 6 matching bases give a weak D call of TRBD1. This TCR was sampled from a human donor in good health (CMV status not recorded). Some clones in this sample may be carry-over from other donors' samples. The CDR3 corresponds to CASGGGQNAGELFF. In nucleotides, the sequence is TGTGCCAGCGGGGGTGGACAGAACGCCGGGGAGCTGTTTTTT.